This TCR beta chain was identified during a study of blood T cell repertoires in COVID-19 (dated by TCRdb to between 2020 and 2021). Background on the whole study: Samples from collaborators originated in the United States, Italy and Spain and spanned both the acute and convalescent phases of COVID-19. HLA class I and class II types, where available, came from metadata supplied by the sample provider rather than from assay-based typing. The samples were drawn from two sources: the first 160 participants of the ongoing ImmuneRACE study, and 1,200 or so subjects contributed by 6 global collaborators. The dataset comprised deeply sampled blood TCRbeta repertoires from subjects exposed to, actively infected with, or recovered from COVID-19. The repertoires were released in a freely available public database intended as a resource for research on the immune response to SARS-CoV-2. The material from the prospective study consisted of cDNA or gDNA derived from T cells, B-cell-depleted T cells, or PBMCs. The sample metadata nearly always contained a de-identified subject ID, COVID-19 status, age in years and sex. Overall results and qualifications from the work: How much clinical and demographic metadata was included differed by source and by participant, and the metadata was provided uncurated.

Whole blood was collected in K2EDTA tubes by collaborating institutions according to the institutions' own protocols. Collaborator samples were shipped for TCRbeta analysis as frozen whole blood, isolated PBMCs, or DNA extracted from either sample type. From the germline V gene, CDR1 is MNHEY and CDR2 is SVGAGI. From cysteine to phenylalanine, the CDR3 is 14 amino acids long. The retained sequence is limited to the CDR3, 42 bases, with the frame set at the first base. Trimming takes 11 bases off V and 0 bases off J; junction bases not matched to a gene: 10. The immunoSEQ Assay, a bias-controlled multiplex PCR, was used to amplify TCRbeta CDR3 regions from genomic DNA. The original pipeline was this. The number of nucleated cells in each sample was estimated by amplification of reference gene primers within the assay. Sequence reads were collapsed and filtered to measure the absolute abundance of every unique TCRbeta CDR3 rearrangement. For each sample, productive Simpson clonality was calculated by taking the square root of Simpson's diversity index across productive rearrangements. Drawn from immuneACCESS, this table holds only the in-frame rearrangements with V and J called that TCRdb kept. Clones are partly lost; checked studies trace under half to an unresolved V gene and leave the rest unexplained. The V and J calls and clone size were taken over from that table, and D and trimming were inferred from the DNA. The table for this sample lists about 110,000 clones; about 86% of them were counted only once. In total, the top ten clones hold approximately 0.81% of the sample.

With regard to this clone: Its antigen is still unknown. It has no much larger one-base neighbor in the sample; base qualities were not kept.

This sequence originates from a woman aged 45-65 years with active or convalescent COVID-19. Sequencing was carried out using peripheral blood. The rearrangement combines TRBV6-5 with TRBJ2-7; 7 junctional bases match TRBD2. The CDR3 reads CAEMRLAVSYEQYF. The DNA sequence is TGTGCCGAAATGAGGCTAGCGGTCTCCTACGAGCAGTACTTC.